The entry below gives a single T cell receptor (beta chain) sequence along with its context. Antigen specificity is unknown. Trimming took 5 bases from V and 7 from J, leaving 14 bases between them. CDR3 size: 13 residues. CDR1 is SNHLY and CDR2 is FYNNEI in the germline V gene. These data are taken from a study of cytomegalovirus exposure and HLA in healthy donors. Study overall: An early data release held 75 million to 100 million unique TCRs from HLA-typed donors. Broader study findings: An analysis that came later showed most CMV-associated TCR beta chains appearing HLA-restricted.

Vbeta (60) and Jbeta (13) primers were used in the PCR. Profiling relied on immunoSEQ multiplex PCR, and the TCRdb table lists in-frame clones only, not all of them. The table shows 160,000 or so clones, with roughly 79% occurring only once. Sequenced sample: PBMCs. The sequence derives from a woman in her 40s in good health and CMV-seronegative. The V and J genes are TRBV2 and TRBJ1-2, with D possibly matching TRBD1 (5 bases). CDR3 in amino acids: CASSIREMSGYTF. The DNA of the CDR3 is TGTGCCAGCAGTATCAGGGAAATGAGTGGCTACACCTTC.